A selection of T cell receptor beta chains follows, all from one sample in a study of T cell responses to AZD1222 COVID-19 vaccine. Sequenced by immunoSEQ multiplex PCR; TCRdb stores in-frame clones only, minus some. The repertoire holds around 100,000 clones, with 85% to 90% as singletons. The material sequenced was peripheral blood, taken on day 0 of AZD1222 vaccination. Receptor source: an adult in good health. Both conserved end residues are part of each CDR3. D genes are given only for firm matches. The listing skips clone size in some rows; elsewhere it reads once, few, many or a size class.

D: .
size: .
J: TRBJ2-3
V: TRBV7-8
DNA: TGTGCCAGCAGCGGGGGTCGGACAGATACGCAGTATTTT
CDR3: CASSGGRTDTQYF

D: TRBD1
size: .
J: TRBJ2-1
V: TRBV5-8
DNA: TGTGCCAGCAGTTCGGGACAGGGGAACGATGAGCAGTTCTTC
CDR3: CASSSGQGNDEQFF

D: TRBD1
size: .
J: TRBJ1-1
V: TRBV11-3
DNA: TGTGCCAGCAGCTCCATACAGGGGGGGACCACTGAAGCTTTCTTT
CDR3: CASSSIQGGTTEAFF

D: TRBD2
size: .
J: TRBJ2-1
V: TRBV2
DNA: TGTGCCAGCAGTGCGGGGGGGCCGGTTGAGCAGTTCTTC
CDR3: CASSAGGPVEQFF

D: .
size: few
J: TRBJ1-2
V: TRBV2
DNA: TGTGCCAGCAGGCACCGGGACCTTCAACTCGGGGGCTACACCTTC
CDR3: CASRHRDLQLGGYTF

D: .
size: .
J: TRBJ1-1
V: TRBV5-1
DNA: TGCGCCAGCAGCTCCAGAGGGGGGGTCACTGAAGCTTTCTTT
CDR3: CASSSRGGVTEAFF

D: TRBD1
size: .
J: TRBJ1-6
V: TRBV5-1
DNA: TGCGCCAGCAGCCCGGGACAGATCTATTCACCCCTCCACTTT
CDR3: CASSPGQIYSPLHF

D: TRBD1
size: few
J: TRBJ1-1
V: TRBV19
DNA: TGTGCCAGTAGCCTGGACAGGGCGAACACTGAAGCTTTCTTT
CDR3: CASSLDRANTEAFF

D: .
size: .
J: TRBJ2-2
V: TRBV3-1/TRBV3-2
DNA: TGTGCCAGCAGCCATGGGAGAGTGGGGGTAAACACCGGGGAGCTGTTTTTT
CDR3: CASSHGRVGVNTGELFF

D: .
size: .
J: TRBJ1-3
V: TRBV27
DNA: TGTGCCAGCAGTTTGTACGGCTACTCTGGAAACACCATATATTTT
CDR3: CASSLYGYSGNTIYF

D: TRBD1
size: few
J: TRBJ1-2
V: TRBV6-5
DNA: TGTGCCAGCAGTTACTTCCGGACAGGGGGCAGCTATGGCTACACCTTC
CDR3: CASSYFRTGGSYGYTF

D: .
size: .
J: TRBJ1-3
V: TRBV18
DNA: TGTGCCAGCTCACCGCTAAGGGAAGGGCTTGGAAACACCATATATTTT
CDR3: CASSPLREGLGNTIYF

D: .
size: .
J: TRBJ1-2
V: TRBV7-9
DNA: TGTGCCAGCAGCCCCTCTCCGAGGCCTGGCTACACCTTC
CDR3: CASSPSPRPGYTF

D: TRBD2
size: .
J: TRBJ2-1
V: TRBV4-1
DNA: TGCGCCAGCAGCCAAGGCCCGACTTTAGCGGGAGGCTCCTACAATGAGCAGTTCTTC
CDR3: CASSQGPTLAGGSYNEQFF

D: .
size: .
J: TRBJ1-1
V: TRBV4-1
DNA: TGCGCCAGCAGCCGATACGTCGAGAACACTGAAGCTTTCTTT
CDR3: CASSRYVENTEAFF

D: .
size: .
J: TRBJ1-2
V: TRBV7-3
DNA: TGTGCCAGCAGCTTAGTCGAACCGGGCTACACCTTC
CDR3: CASSLVEPGYTF

D: TRBD1
size: .
J: TRBJ2-2
V: TRBV6-5
DNA: TGTGCCAGCAGTTACTCGACAGGGCGAAGGGAGCTGTTTTTT
CDR3: CASSYSTGRRELFF

D: .
size: many
J: TRBJ2-7
V: TRBV5-1
DNA: TGCGCCAGCAGCTTGCCGGGGAACTCCTACGAGCAGTACTTC
CDR3: CASSLPGNSYEQYF

D: .
size: .
J: TRBJ2-7
V: TRBV18
DNA: TGTGCCAGCTCACCGGTTGACAGCGAAACCTACGAGCAGTACTTC
CDR3: CASSPVDSETYEQYF

D: .
size: .
J: TRBJ1-6
V: TRBV7-6
DNA: TGTGCCAGCAGCTTAGCGTATGATAATTCACCCCTCCACTTT
CDR3: CASSLAYDNSPLHF

D: .
size: .
J: TRBJ2-7
V: TRBV7-9
DNA: TGTGCCAGCAGTGTCGTCCCCTACGAGCAGTACTTC
CDR3: CASSVVPYEQYF

D: .
size: few
J: TRBJ2-3
V: TRBV18
DNA: TGTGCCAGCTCACCACGGGCGATGAAGGCGGTGGCGGAAGATACGCAGTATTTT
CDR3: CASSPRAMKAVAEDTQYF

D: .
size: .
J: TRBJ2-1
V: TRBV5-4
DNA: TGTGCCAGCAGCTTGTTTCCCCGGGGGCCGAATAATGAGCAGTTCTTC
CDR3: CASSLFPRGPNNEQFF

D: TRBD1
size: .
J: TRBJ1-6
V: TRBV7-9
DNA: TGTGCCAGCAGTTCCGGGACAGGGGGCAACTCACCCCTCCACTTT
CDR3: CASSSGTGGNSPLHF

D: .
size: .
J: TRBJ2-5
V: TRBV7-8
DNA: TGTGCCAGCAGCTCGCAGGGTTGGGACCAGTACTTC
CDR3: CASSSQGWDQYF

D: TRBD1
size: .
J: TRBJ1-4
V: TRBV4-1
DNA: TGCGCCAGCAGCCAAGGGACTTTCAGGGGGCTGAGGGTAACTAATGAAAAACTGTTTTTT
CDR3: CASSQGTFRGLRVTNEKLFF

D: .
size: .
J: TRBJ1-3
V: TRBV5-6
DNA: TGTGCCAGCACCCTCCTCGGACGGAACTCTGGAAACACCATATATTTT
CDR3: CASTLLGRNSGNTIYF

D: .
size: .
J: TRBJ1-2
V: TRBV12-3/TRBV12-4
DNA: TGTGCCAGCAGTTTAGGGGGCGGTGGCTACACCTTC
CDR3: CASSLGGGGYTF

D: .
size: .
J: TRBJ1-2
V: TRBV5-3
DNA: TGTGCCAGAAGCCCGTTTTGTTGCACCTTC
CDR3: CARSPFCCTF

D: .
size: .
J: TRBJ1-1
V: TRBV13
DNA: TGTGCCAGCAGCTCCCTCTACTCGCAAAAAACGGTGAACACTGAAGCTTTCTTT
CDR3: CASSSLYSQKTVNTEAFF

D: .
size: .
J: TRBJ2-7
V: TRBV9
DNA: TGTGCCAGCAGCGTAGGACCCCATCCCCCAGTGGATGAGCAGTACTTC
CDR3: CASSVGPHPPVDEQYF

D: TRBD1
size: .
J: TRBJ1-1
V: TRBV6-5
DNA: TGTGCCAGCAGCCCACGGACAGGGAACACTGAAGCTTTCTTT
CDR3: CASSPRTGNTEAFF

D: .
size: .
J: TRBJ2-2
V: TRBV5-1
DNA: TGCGCCAGCAGCTTGGGGGCGGGGGCAATGAACACCGGGGAGCTGTTTTTT
CDR3: CASSLGAGAMNTGELFF

D: .
size: .
J: TRBJ2-1
V: TRBV5-1
DNA: TGCGCCAGCAGCCTAGCCAATGAGCAGTTCTTC
CDR3: CASSLANEQFF

D: TRBD1
size: .
J: TRBJ2-3
V: TRBV5-1
DNA: TGCGCCAGCAGCTACATGACAGGGGGGAGGGATACGCAGTATTTT
CDR3: CASSYMTGGRDTQYF

D: .
size: .
J: TRBJ1-1
V: TRBV5-1
DNA: TGCGCCAGCAGCTCTGGGGGTCTCCTGGACACTGAAGCTTTCTTT
CDR3: CASSSGGLLDTEAFF

D: .
size: .
J: TRBJ1-2
V: TRBV12-5
DNA: TGTGCTAGTGGTTTGGTAAGGGGCCATGGCTACACCTTC
CDR3: CASGLVRGHGYTF

D: TRBD2
size: .
J: TRBJ2-1
V: TRBV6-5
DNA: TGTGCCAGCCAGTCGGCGGGGGGAGTCTCCAATGAGCAGTTCTTC
CDR3: CASQSAGGVSNEQFF

D: .
size: few
J: TRBJ1-2
V: TRBV7-9
DNA: TGTGCCAGCAGCTTAGAAGGAGGCCGGGGCTACACCTTC
CDR3: CASSLEGGRGYTF

D: .
size: .
J: TRBJ2-3
V: TRBV7-9
DNA: TGTGCCAGCAGCGCTGATTGGGTCACAGATACGCAGTATTTT
CDR3: CASSADWVTDTQYF

D: .
size: .
J: TRBJ2-2
V: TRBV7-8
DNA: TGTGCCAGCAGCTCCCAAGGGGGGAGAAACACCGGGGAGCTGTTTTTT
CDR3: CASSSQGGRNTGELFF

D: TRBD1
size: .
J: TRBJ1-2
V: TRBV7-9
DNA: TGTGCCAGCAGCGGCGAGACAGGGTATTCTGGCTACACCTTC
CDR3: CASSGETGYSGYTF

D: TRBD1
size: once
J: TRBJ2-5
V: TRBV19
DNA: TGTGCCAGCAATCGGGACAGGGGGGAGACCCAGTACTTC
CDR3: CASNRDRGETQYF

D: .
size: .
J: TRBJ1-2
V: TRBV6-2/TRBV6-3
DNA: TGTGCCAGCAGTTACCCTGACAGGCCCTTCTATGGCTACACCTTC
CDR3: CASSYPDRPFYGYTF

D: .
size: many
J: TRBJ2-7
V: TRBV14
DNA: TGTGCCAGCAGCCCGAACGGCTACGAGCAGTACTTC
CDR3: CASSPNGYEQYF

D: .
size: medium-sized
J: TRBJ2-3
V: TRBV28
DNA: TGTGCCAGCAGTTTGGCAGATACGCAGTATTTT
CDR3: CASSLADTQYF

D: .
size: few
J: TRBJ2-1
V: TRBV7-6
DNA: TGTGCCAGCAGCCCTCAGGGGTACCTGTCCTACGATGAGCAGTTCTTC
CDR3: CASSPQGYLSYDEQFF

D: .
size: .
J: TRBJ1-5
V: TRBV19
DNA: TGTGCCAGTAGTATTGGAGTAAGTACAGCGGTTGAACCCCAGCATTTT
CDR3: CASSIGVSTAVEPQHF

D: .
size: .
J: TRBJ1-2
V: TRBV20-1
DNA: TGCAGTGGAAGGTGGGGCTACACCTTC
CDR3: CSGRWGYTF

D: TRBD2
size: .
J: TRBJ2-3
V: TRBV3-1/TRBV3-2
DNA: TGTGCCAGCAGCCAAGTCGGGACTAGCCCAGATACGCAGTATTTT
CDR3: CASSQVGTSPDTQYF

D: .
size: few
J: TRBJ1-2
V: TRBV7-9
DNA: TGTGCCAGCAGCTTAGTTCCCGTGGGGACCTATGGCTACACCTTC
CDR3: CASSLVPVGTYGYTF

D: .
size: .
J: TRBJ2-2
V: TRBV18
DNA: TGTGCCAGCTCACCGCAGGCCGGGGAGCTGTTTTTT
CDR3: CASSPQAGELFF

D: .
size: .
J: TRBJ2-7
V: TRBV7-2
DNA: TGTGCCAGCAGCTCGTACTTCACCGAGCAGTACTTC
CDR3: CASSSYFTEQYF